A single sample gave rise to the 30 T cell receptor beta chains below, sequenced in a study of shared clonotypes between healthy human individuals. CD8 cells regarded as naive lacked CD45RO, were positively chosen for CCR7, and omitted terminally differentiated effector memory CD45RA+ cells. TCRdb's copy holds only in-frame clones and misses some; the assay was immunoSEQ multiplex PCR. The table records roughly 2,000,000 clones, roughly 94% of them present only once. What was sequenced was naive CD8+ T cells sorted from blood. The receptors stem from a man aged 18 to 30 in good health.

This chain uses TRBV29-1 with TRBJ2-1, with D perhaps TRBD2 (6 bases). V was trimmed by 5 bases and J by 10 bases, leaving 12 bases between them. The V gene's germline CDR1 is SQVTM and CDR2 ANQGSEA. This CDR3 has 11 residues. This chain's CDR3 is CSVLPSVEQFF. For the CDR3, the DNA is TGCAGCGTTTTACCTAGCGTGGAGCAGTTCTTC.

This clone was seen just once. The chain recombines TRBV15 with TRBJ2-7; D is perhaps TRBD1 (7 bases). This CDR3 region has 16 residues. V lost 0 bases, J lost 3 bases, and 15 bases lay in between. The germline V gene encodes CDR1 LNHNV and CDR2 YYDKDF (reference sequence). The CDR3 DNA sequence: TGTGCCACCAGCAGAGAAATAGGGCGGGACAGCTACGAGCAGTACTTC. It yields the protein CATSREIGRDSYEQYF.

This clone appeared a few times. The chain recombines TRBV7-9 with TRBJ2-7, with D perhaps TRBD1 (6 bases). The germline V gene has CDR1 SEHNR and CDR2 FQNEAQ (reference sequence). The CDR3 contains 15 residues. With 5 bases removed from V and 4 bases from J, the gap between germline ends came to 18 bases. The CDR3 coding sequence is TGTGCCAGCAGCAGCTCCGGGACATCCGTTTACGAGCAGTACTTC. Its protein is CASSSSGTSVYEQYF.

Regarding this clone: Other DNA sequences in the same sample also yield this CDR3. The gene calls are TRBV28 and TRBJ2-5; a weak D match, TRBD2 (7 bases). Germline loops: CDR1 MDHEN, CDR2 SYDVKM. Trimming cost V 2 bases and J 1 base, with 8 bases left between them. The CDR3 spans 14 residues. The CDR3 here is CASSLAGAQETQYF. CDR3 sequence (DNA): TGTGCCAGCAGTTTAGCGGGGGCCCAAGAGACCCAGTACTTC.

The chain recombines TRBV27 with TRBJ1-2; perhaps TRBD1 as D (6 bases). The germline V and J ends were trimmed by 4 bases and 3 bases, with 15 bases remaining between them. In germline, CDR1 is MNHEY, CDR2 SMNVEV (reference sequence). This CDR3 region has 15 residues. CDR3 sequence reads: CASSSSPGADYGYTF. DNA for the CDR3: TGTGCCAGCAGTTCGTCTCCGGGGGCGGACTATGGCTACACCTTC.

The rearrangement joins TRBV4-3 to TRBJ2-3; TRBD2 agrees at 10 bases. Germline trimming cut 1 base from V and 5 bases from J; bases unmatched to any gene: 9. This CDR3 has 17 amino acids. Germline V gene lookup returns CDR1 LGHNA and CDR2 YSLEER. DNA for the CDR3: TGCGCCAGCAGCCAAGCAAATCCGGGACTAGCGAGAGATACGCAGTATTTT. Translation gives CASSQANPGLARDTQYF.

This chain joins TRBV10-3 and TRBJ2-5; D might be TRBD1 (5 bases). The CDR3 loop spans 14 amino acids. V lost 0 bases and J 1 base, leaving 6 bases between the germline ends. Germline V gene sequence: CDR1 ENHRY, CDR2 SYGVKD. As DNA, the CDR3 is TGTGCCATCAGTGAGTCGGGGCCCCAAGAGACCCAGTACTTC. Amino acids: CAISESGPQETQYF.

This clone occurred once. The chain recombines TRBV5-6 with TRBJ1-5; 11 bases agree with TRBD1. The CDR3 runs 16 residues. Losses at the gene ends were 0 bases for V and 7 bases for J; bases not matched to a gene: 6. From germline, CDR1 is SGHDT and CDR2 YYEEEE. The CDR3 loop is CASSLGDRGKEQPQHF. CDR3 sequence (DNA): TGTGCCAGCAGCTTGGGGGACAGGGGGAAGGAACAGCCCCAGCATTTT. The variable domain in full, with the rest retrieved from reference TRBV5-6 and TRBJ1-5, is DAGVTQSPTHLIKTRGQQVTLRCSPKSGHDTVSWYQQALGQGPQFIFQYYEEEERQRGNFPDRFSGHQFPNYSSELNVNALLLGDSALYLCASSLGDRGKEQPQHFGDGTRLSIL.

The V gene is TRBV20-1, the J gene TRBJ1-1; unclear D gene. The CDR3 length is 10 residues. V lost 6 bases and J lost 2, with 4 bases in between. Germline V lookup: CDR1 DFQATT, CDR2 SNEGSKA (reference sequence). The chain's CDR3 is CSAHNTEAFF. The CDR3 nucleotides read TGCAGTGCACATAACACTGAAGCTTTCTTT.

The V and J genes are TRBV6-6 and TRBJ2-7; D is tentatively TRBD1 or TRBD2 (5 bases each). Germline CDR1 is MNHNY and CDR2 is SVGAGI (reference sequence). CDR3 length: 15 residues. The V and J ends lost 4 bases and 4 bases respectively, with 17 bases between them. CDR3 nucleotide sequence: TGTGCCAGCAGTTCCCTCCGGGACGGACTTTACGAGCAGTACTTC. Protein sequence: CASSSLRDGLYEQYF.

To note about this clone: Other DNA sequences in the same sample also yield this CDR3. The chain combines TRBV28 with TRBJ1-1, with a weak D call TRBD1 (6 bases). Germline loops: CDR1 MDHEN, CDR2 SYDVKM. The CDR3 runs to 14 residues. Trimming took 2 bases from V and 4 from J, leaving 11 bases between them. Here the CDR3 reads CASSLRGAGTEAFF. Written as DNA, the CDR3 is TGTGCCAGCAGTTTAAGGGGGGCGGGCACTGAAGCTTTCTTT.

The chain uses TRBV19 and TRBJ2-1; the D gene is possibly TRBD1 (5 bases). CDR1 and CDR2 (germline): LNHDA, SQIVND (reference sequence). The V end was cut by 4 bases, the J end by 2 bases, with 9 bases between. The CDR3 length is 14 residues. CDR3 sequence reads: CASSKPGPYNEQFF. CDR3 DNA sequence: TGTGCCAGTAGTAAGCCAGGGCCCTACAATGAGCAGTTCTTC.

The chain has TRBV29-1 and TRBJ2-1; 7 nucleotides agree with TRBD2. Germline values: CDR1 SQVTM, CDR2 ANQGSEA. The CDR3 runs 17 residues. The V segment lost 0 bases and the J segment 6 bases; nucleotides outside the gene matches: 14. Here the CDR3 DNA reads TGCAGCGTTGAAGATATCGAGCGGGATCCCACCCCCAATGAGCAGTTCTTC. Encoded protein: CSVEDIERDPTPNEQFF.

This clone was detected only once. This sequence joins TRBV4-2 and TRBJ2-5; possibly TRBD1 for D (5 bases). Germline V gives CDR1 LGHNA, CDR2 YNFKEQ. Deletions cut 4 bases from V and 5 bases from J, with 17 bases between. CDR3 length: 15 residues. CDR3 nucleotide sequence: TGTGCCAGCAGCCCCTGGACGCAGGGAACGGAGACCCAGTACTTC. This codes for CASSPWTQGTETQYF.

As for this clone: This sample includes further DNA sequences coding for the same CDR3. The chain uses TRBV9 and TRBJ2-5, with TRBD2 as a possible D gene (6 bases). This CDR3 region has 14 residues. The germline CDR1 and CDR2 sequences are SGDLS and YYNGEE. V lost 0 bases to trimming and J lost 2 bases, with 8 bases between them. The CDR3 sequence is CASSVDGTQETQYF. CDR3 bases: TGTGCCAGCAGCGTAGATGGGACTCAAGAGACCCAGTACTTC.

The genes are TRBV28 and TRBJ2-5; D unclear. The germline V gene encodes CDR1 MDHEN and CDR2 SYDVKM. The CDR3 is 15 amino acids. Trimming removed 5 bases at V and 1 base at J, with 14 bases between. The CDR3 region is CASSTPLELQETQYF. CDR3 bases: TGTGCCAGCAGTACCCCTCTCGAGCTCCAAGAGACCCAGTACTTC. Filled out from reference TRBV28 and TRBJ2-5, the complete variable domain reads DVKVTQSSRYLVKRTGEKVFLECVQDMDHENMFWYRQDPGLGLRLIYFSYDVKMKEKGDIPEGYSVSREKKERFSLILESASTNQTSMYLCASSTPLELQETQYFGPGTRLLVL.

The chain employs TRBV7-2 and TRBJ1-6; TRBD1 might be the D (6 bases). Trimming removed 4 bases at V and 8 bases at J, with 15 bases between. Looked up from germline, CDR1 is SGHTA and CDR2 is FQGNSA. The CDR3 is made up of 15 amino acids. DNA for the CDR3: TGTGCCAGCAGCTGGTTGACAGGTTTTGATTCACCCCTCCACTTT. Its protein is CASSWLTGFDSPLHF.

Of note for this clone: Other DNA sequences in this specimen translate into the identical CDR3. The chain has TRBV19 and TRBJ2-1, with 12 bases that match TRBD2. J gave up 7 bases and V 3 bases, and 1 base lay outside the gene matches. The CDR3 sequence is 14 residues long. Per the germline V gene, CDR1 is LNHDA and CDR2 is SQIVND (reference sequence). The chain's CDR3 is CASSIGLAGNEQFF. For the CDR3, the DNA is TGTGCCAGTAGTATCGGACTAGCGGGGAATGAGCAGTTCTTC.

This chain uses TRBV27 with TRBJ2-7; possible D gene TRBD1, 5 bases. The CDR3 loop spans 14 amino acids. Looked up from germline, CDR1 is MNHEY and CDR2 is SMNVEV (reference sequence). With 5 bases removed from V and 5 bases from J, the gap between germline ends came to 16 bases. The CDR3 loop reads CASSQAPGWDEQYF. The CDR3 bases are TGTGCCAGCAGTCAAGCTCCAGGGTGGGACGAGCAGTACTTC.

The chain uses TRBV7-6 and TRBJ2-3, with 11 positions matching TRBD2. Germline CDR1 SGHVS, CDR2 FNYEAQ. The junction had 4 bases not matched to a gene; V was cut back by 5 bases and J by 0 bases. The CDR3 totals 16 residues. CDR3: CASSDRLAGSTDTQYF. The CDR3 nucleotides read TGTGCCAGCAGCGACCGACTAGCGGGGAGCACAGATACGCAGTATTTT.

In nucleotides, the CDR3 is TGCAGCGTTGAAGGATCGTGGACGGGGAGCAGCACAGATACGCAGTATTTT. It is translated as CSVEGSWTGSSTDTQYF. The rearrangement links TRBV29-1 to TRBJ2-3, with D possibly TRBD2 on 5 matching bases. CDR3 length equals 17 residues. Trimming took 1 base from V and 0 from J, leaving 17 bases between them. Germline CDR1 and CDR2: SQVTM and ANQGSEA.

V usage is TRBV2 and J usage is TRBJ2-7; D is ambiguous. This CDR3 spans 14 amino acids. Germline CDR1 is SNHLY and CDR2 is FYNNEI. Between the trimmed V and J ends, which lost 3 bases and 6 bases, there was a span of 15 bases. The CDR3 here is CASSEGLDDCEQYF. CDR3 sequence (DNA): TGTGCCAGCAGTGAGGGTTTGGATGACTGCGAGCAGTACTTC.

As for this clone: Other DNA sequences within the sample encode an identical CDR3. This chain joins TRBV5-1 and TRBJ1-1, with D possibly TRBD1 on 6 matching bases. V was clipped by 4 bases and J by 0 bases, with 10 bases between them. This CDR3 contains 14 residues. Germline V gene sequence: CDR1 SGHRS, CDR2 YFSETQ. The CDR3 coding sequence is TGCGCCAGCAGCCTAGGGGGGGTGAACACTGAAGCTTTCTTT. Amino acids: CASSLGGVNTEAFF.

This chain links TRBV7-2 with TRBJ2-3, with TRBD2 identical over 13 bases. CDR3 length: 15 residues. CDR1 is SGHTA, CDR2 FQGNSA, per germline. Trimming at V came to 2 bases and at J to 5 bases, leaving 1 base not matched to a gene. CDR3 amino acids: CASSLRTSGRDTQYF. DNA of the CDR3: TGTGCCAGCAGCTTAAGGACTAGCGGGAGAGATACGCAGTATTTT.

In this sample, this clone turned up once. The chain has TRBV7-9 and TRBJ2-3; D gene ambiguous. The CDR3 loop spans 13 amino acids. CDR1 SEHNR and CDR2 FQNEAQ come from the germline V gene (reference sequence). Trimming took 0 bases from V and 10 from J, leaving 11 bases between them. CDR3 amino acids: CASSLAPETSQYF. The CDR3 DNA reads TGTGCCAGCAGCTTAGCGCCAGAGACCTCGCAGTATTTT.

The chain recombines TRBV19 with TRBJ2-7; D may be TRBD2 (6 bases). The V gene lost 8 bases and the J gene lost 2 bases, with 13 bases spanning the gap. CDR1 and CDR2 from the germline V gene are LNHDA and SQIVND (reference sequence). The CDR3 sequence is 13 residues long. CDR3 DNA: TGTGCCAGTGGGCCGGGAGTAGCCTACGAGCAGTACTTC. It translates to CASGPGVAYEQYF.

The chain recombines TRBV15 with TRBJ2-5; TRBD2 might be the D (5 bases). From germline, CDR1 is LNHNV and CDR2 YYDKDF (reference sequence). V shed 0 bases and J shed 2 bases, with 10 bases lying between them. The CDR3 contains 15 residues. The CDR3 here is CATSREERLQETQYF. The CDR3 DNA reads TGTGCCACCAGCAGAGAAGAGCGGTTGCAAGAGACCCAGTACTTC. The variable domain in full, completed from reference TRBV15 and TRBJ2-5, reads DAMVIQNPRYQVTQFGKPVTLSCSQTLNHNVMYWYQQKSSQAPKLLFHYYDKDFNNEADTPDNFQSRRPNTSFCFLDIRSPGLGDTAMYLCATSREERLQETQYFGPGTRLLVL.

This chain joins TRBV7-9 and TRBJ1-4; D gene uncertain. Germline assignment: CDR1 SEHNR and CDR2 FQNEAQ (reference sequence). The CDR3 is 15 residues long. V lost 0 bases, J lost 1 base, and 6 bases lay in between. CDR3 sequence (DNA): TGTGCCAGCAGCTTAGCGTCAGGAACTAATGAAAAACTGTTTTTT. Translating it yields CASSLASGTNEKLFF.

The chain joins TRBV7-9 to TRBJ2-7; 10 bases map to TRBD1. Germline assignment: CDR1 SEHNR and CDR2 FQNEAQ (reference sequence). V gave up 5 bases and J gave up 3 bases; unmatched junction bases: 10. The CDR3 spans 16 residues. CDR3 sequence: CASSETGTGVLYEQYF. The CDR3 DNA sequence: TGTGCCAGCAGCGAGACCGGGACAGGGGTCCTCTACGAGCAGTACTTC. The full variable domain, completed using reference TRBV7-9 and TRBJ2-7, is DTGVSQNPRHKITKRGQNVTFRCDPISEHNRLYWYRQTLGQGPEFLTYFQNEAQLEKSRLLSDRFSAERPKGSFSTLEIQRTEQGDSAMYLCASSETGTGVLYEQYFGPGTRLTVT.

The chain has TRBV19 and TRBJ1-1; 7 positions agree with TRBD1. From germline, CDR1 is LNHDA and CDR2 SQIVND (reference sequence). The junction had 9 bases not matched to a gene; V was cut back by 7 bases and J by 4 bases. The CDR3 covers 14 residues. CDR3 residues: CASILVAGGTEAFF. For the CDR3, the DNA is TGTGCCAGTATCTTGGTGGCAGGGGGCACTGAAGCTTTCTTT.